A selection of T cell receptor beta chains follows, all from one sample in a study of T cell repertoires in cytomegalovirus infection. One entry per CDR3 protein, called by TCRdb with MiXCR from the reads. Here the sample spans approximately 50,000 distinct CDR3 sequences, 20% being singletons. For these TCRs, the target antigens are not known. The sample consisted of CD8+ T cells from cultured PBMCs, taken from culture after CMV antigen stimulation. These receptors came from a human donor in good health (CMV status not recorded). Some clones in this sample may be carry-over from other donors' samples. CDR3s include the opening cysteine and the closing phenylalanine or tryptophan. Each record gives: J gene, D gene, V gene, CDR3 length, clone size, CDR3 DNA, CDR3 protein. A D gene is named only where the DNA matches it firmly. Only some rows state a clone size, as once, few, many or a class for expanded clones.

j_call: TRBJ1-2
d_call: NA
v_call: TRBV7-2
cdr3_length: 14
clone_size: few
cdr3_nt: TGTGCCAGCAGCTTAGCGCCCCCCGGTAGGGGCTACACCTTC
cdr3_aa: CASSLAPPGRGYTF

j_call: TRBJ2-1
d_call: TRBD1
v_call: TRBV7-8
cdr3_length: 16
clone_size: few
cdr3_nt: TGTGCCAGCACCCGAACCGGACAGGGGATGAGCGATGAGCAGTTCTTC
cdr3_aa: CASTRTGQGMSDEQFF

j_call: TRBJ1-5
d_call: NA
v_call: TRBV6-5
cdr3_length: 15
clone_size: NA
cdr3_nt: TGTGCCAGCAGTTATGAGGGAGGAGGCAATCAGCCCCAGCATTTT
cdr3_aa: CASSYEGGGNQPQHF

j_call: TRBJ2-7
d_call: NA
v_call: TRBV4-1
cdr3_length: 14
clone_size: few
cdr3_nt: TGCGCCAGCAGCCACAGGGGCGCAGCCTACGAGCAGTACTTC
cdr3_aa: CASSHRGAAYEQYF

j_call: TRBJ1-1
d_call: TRBD1
v_call: TRBV12-3/TRBV12-4
cdr3_length: 14
clone_size: few
cdr3_nt: TGTGCCAGCAGTTTACCAGGGGGCGGAACTGAAGCTTTCTTT
cdr3_aa: CASSLPGGGTEAFF

j_call: TRBJ1-2
d_call: NA
v_call: TRBV28
cdr3_length: 14
clone_size: few
cdr3_nt: TGTGCCAGCAGTCCCTTAGAAGGAAACTATGGCTACACCTTC
cdr3_aa: CASSPLEGNYGYTF

j_call: TRBJ2-5
d_call: TRBD1
v_call: TRBV7-6
cdr3_length: 15
clone_size: NA
cdr3_nt: TGTGCCAGCAGCACTGGGACAGGTGTCCAAGAGACCCAGTACTTC
cdr3_aa: CASSTGTGVQETQYF

j_call: TRBJ1-6
d_call: NA
v_call: TRBV2
cdr3_length: 14
clone_size: NA
cdr3_nt: TGTGCCAGCTTCCTCGGGCAGGCCTATTCACCCCTCCACTTT
cdr3_aa: CASFLGQAYSPLHF

j_call: TRBJ2-7
d_call: NA
v_call: TRBV7-2
cdr3_length: 15
clone_size: NA
cdr3_nt: TGTGCCAGCAGCCCAAAGGGATGGGCGAATAACGAGCAGTACTTC
cdr3_aa: CASSPKGWANNEQYF

j_call: TRBJ2-2
d_call: NA
v_call: TRBV6-2/TRBV6-3
cdr3_length: 13
clone_size: NA
cdr3_nt: TGTGCCCTCGGAGGCGGTAACACCGGGGAGCTGTTTTTT
cdr3_aa: CALGGGNTGELFF

j_call: TRBJ2-3
d_call: TRBD2
v_call: TRBV7-3
cdr3_length: 17
clone_size: many
cdr3_nt: TGTGCCAGCAGCTTAAATCCTAGCGGGGGGCCAGCGGATACGCAGTATTTT
cdr3_aa: CASSLNPSGGPADTQYF

j_call: TRBJ2-1
d_call: NA
v_call: TRBV20-1
cdr3_length: 13
clone_size: NA
cdr3_nt: TGCAGTGCTTCGGGACTCTCCTACAATGAGCAGTTCTTC
cdr3_aa: CSASGLSYNEQFF

j_call: TRBJ2-1
d_call: TRBD2
v_call: TRBV11-1
cdr3_length: 16
clone_size: NA
cdr3_nt: TGTGCCAGCAGCATACTAGCGGGGGGGCCTGGGAATGAGCAGTTCTTC
cdr3_aa: CASSILAGGPGNEQFF

j_call: TRBJ2-7
d_call: NA
v_call: TRBV7-2
cdr3_length: 15
clone_size: NA
cdr3_nt: TGTGCCAGCAGCTTAAGCCCCCAGCGTCCCGACGAGCAGTACTTC
cdr3_aa: CASSLSPQRPDEQYF

j_call: TRBJ1-5
d_call: NA
v_call: TRBV6-2/TRBV6-3
cdr3_length: 14
clone_size: NA
cdr3_nt: TGTGCCAGCAGAGGGAGACAGGGCAATCAGCCCCAGCATTTT
cdr3_aa: CASRGRQGNQPQHF

j_call: TRBJ2-3
d_call: TRBD1
v_call: TRBV7-7
cdr3_length: 14
clone_size: few
cdr3_nt: TGTGCCAGCAGCACCGACAGGGGCACAGATACGCAGTATTTT
cdr3_aa: CASSTDRGTDTQYF

j_call: TRBJ2-7
d_call: NA
v_call: TRBV7-2
cdr3_length: 12
clone_size: few
cdr3_nt: TGTGCCAGCAGCTTAGGTTCGCGCGAGCAGTACTTC
cdr3_aa: CASSLGSREQYF

j_call: TRBJ1-1
d_call: TRBD1
v_call: TRBV20-1
cdr3_length: 12
clone_size: many
cdr3_nt: TGCAGTGCAGTGCAGGGGGACACTGAAGCTTTCTTT
cdr3_aa: CSAVQGDTEAFF

j_call: TRBJ2-1
d_call: NA
v_call: TRBV7-3
cdr3_length: 13
clone_size: few
cdr3_nt: TGTGCCAGCAGCTTTGAAATGGAGACCGAGCAGTTCTTC
cdr3_aa: CASSFEMETEQFF

j_call: TRBJ1-2
d_call: TRBD1
v_call: TRBV7-8
cdr3_length: 14
clone_size: few
cdr3_nt: TGTGCCAGCAGCCCCCGGGACAGGGTTTTTGGCTACACCTTC
cdr3_aa: CASSPRDRVFGYTF

j_call: TRBJ2-5
d_call: NA
v_call: TRBV4-1
cdr3_length: 11
clone_size: many
cdr3_nt: TGCGCCAGCAGCCATTCGGAGACCCAGTACTTC
cdr3_aa: CASSHSETQYF

j_call: TRBJ2-1
d_call: NA
v_call: TRBV11-3
cdr3_length: 15
clone_size: NA
cdr3_nt: TGTGCCAGCAGCTTCCCGGGCGCGGGCAACAATGAGCAGTTCTTC
cdr3_aa: CASSFPGAGNNEQFF

j_call: TRBJ1-2
d_call: TRBD1
v_call: TRBV7-2
cdr3_length: 13
clone_size: few
cdr3_nt: TGTGCCAGCAGGCGGGACAGTGACTATGGCTACACCTTC
cdr3_aa: CASRRDSDYGYTF

j_call: TRBJ2-7
d_call: TRBD1
v_call: TRBV7-9
cdr3_length: 14
clone_size: NA
cdr3_nt: TGTGCCAGCAGCTTAGGACAGGGCATCTCCGAGCAGTACTTC
cdr3_aa: CASSLGQGISEQYF

j_call: TRBJ1-6
d_call: NA
v_call: TRBV4-3
cdr3_length: 16
clone_size: NA
cdr3_nt: TGCGCCAGCAGCCAACACAGATACGACTATAATTCACCCCTCCACTTT
cdr3_aa: CASSQHRYDYNSPLHF

j_call: TRBJ2-3
d_call: TRBD1
v_call: TRBV7-9
cdr3_length: 16
clone_size: few
cdr3_nt: TGTGCCAGCAGACAAGGGACAGGGGGCACCACAGATACGCAGTATTTT
cdr3_aa: CASRQGTGGTTDTQYF

j_call: TRBJ1-5
d_call: NA
v_call: TRBV30
cdr3_length: 15
clone_size: NA
cdr3_nt: TGTGCCTGGGGAAGTCTTGAATCAGGTGGGCAGCCCCAGCATTTT
cdr3_aa: CAWGSLESGGQPQHF

j_call: TRBJ1-5
d_call: NA
v_call: TRBV28
cdr3_length: 18
clone_size: few
cdr3_nt: TGTGCCAGCAGTACCGAGCCAGATGTGTGGCAGATCGGCCAGCCCCAGCATTTT
cdr3_aa: CASSTEPDVWQIGQPQHF

j_call: TRBJ2-5
d_call: NA
v_call: TRBV7-6
cdr3_length: 13
clone_size: NA
cdr3_nt: TGTGCCAGCACCCCGGCGAGATTGGAGACCCAGTACTTC
cdr3_aa: CASTPARLETQYF

j_call: TRBJ2-6
d_call: NA
v_call: TRBV12-3/TRBV12-4
cdr3_length: 12
clone_size: few
cdr3_nt: TGTGCCAGCCGCGGGACGGCCAACGTCCTGACTTTC
cdr3_aa: CASRGTANVLTF

j_call: TRBJ1-3
d_call: NA
v_call: TRBV7-9
cdr3_length: 17
clone_size: NA
cdr3_nt: TGTGCCAGCAGCTTTCTATCACCGGGATACTCTGGAAACACCATATATTTT
cdr3_aa: CASSFLSPGYSGNTIYF

j_call: TRBJ2-7
d_call: NA
v_call: TRBV27
cdr3_length: 15
clone_size: few
cdr3_nt: TGTGCCAGCAGTTTACAAGGCCTCGCAGCCTACGAGCAGTACTTC
cdr3_aa: CASSLQGLAAYEQYF

j_call: TRBJ2-2
d_call: NA
v_call: TRBV7-9
cdr3_length: 15
clone_size: NA
cdr3_nt: TGTGCCAGCAGCTCACGACCCATGAACACCGGGGAGCTGTTTTTT
cdr3_aa: CASSSRPMNTGELFF

j_call: TRBJ1-1
d_call: NA
v_call: TRBV7-6
cdr3_length: 14
clone_size: NA
cdr3_nt: TGTGCCAGCAGCTTTTCTAGGGGCGCAGCCGAAGCTTTCTTT
cdr3_aa: CASSFSRGAAEAFF

j_call: TRBJ1-1
d_call: NA
v_call: TRBV7-2
cdr3_length: 13
clone_size: few
cdr3_nt: TGTGCCAGCAGCTTAGTGCCGTCGACTGAAGCTTTCTTT
cdr3_aa: CASSLVPSTEAFF

j_call: TRBJ2-1
d_call: TRBD2
v_call: TRBV7-9
cdr3_length: 17
clone_size: few
cdr3_nt: TGTGCCAGCAGCTCAGCCCTAGCGGGGGGGACCTACAATGAGCAGTTCTTC
cdr3_aa: CASSSALAGGTYNEQFF

j_call: TRBJ2-7
d_call: TRBD2
v_call: TRBV6-2/TRBV6-3
cdr3_length: 14
clone_size: few
cdr3_nt: TGTGCCAGCATCTCGCGGGAGGACGTTTACGAGCAGTACTTC
cdr3_aa: CASISREDVYEQYF

j_call: TRBJ1-1
d_call: NA
v_call: TRBV10-3
cdr3_length: 12
clone_size: NA
cdr3_nt: TGTGCCATCAGGCAGAACACAGGTGAAGCTTTCTTT
cdr3_aa: CAIRQNTGEAFF

j_call: TRBJ2-5
d_call: NA
v_call: TRBV6-6
cdr3_length: 12
clone_size: NA
cdr3_nt: TGTGCCAGCAAAGAACTTCAAGAGACCCAGTACTTC
cdr3_aa: CASKELQETQYF

j_call: TRBJ2-5
d_call: NA
v_call: TRBV7-8
cdr3_length: 16
clone_size: many
cdr3_nt: TGTGCCAGCAGCTTAGTTTTCCCGGCGGACCAAGAGACCCAGTACTTC
cdr3_aa: CASSLVFPADQETQYF

j_call: TRBJ1-5
d_call: NA
v_call: TRBV6-2/TRBV6-3
cdr3_length: 12
clone_size: NA
cdr3_nt: TGTGCCAGCGGATCCTTTAGGGAGCCCCAGCATTTT
cdr3_aa: CASGSFREPQHF

j_call: TRBJ1-3
d_call: NA
v_call: TRBV7-9
cdr3_length: 14
clone_size: NA
cdr3_nt: TGTGCCAGCAGCTTGACGGATTCCGCTAACACCATATATTTT
cdr3_aa: CASSLTDSANTIYF

j_call: TRBJ1-1
d_call: NA
v_call: TRBV6-1
cdr3_length: 14
clone_size: NA
cdr3_nt: TGTGCCAGCAGTGAAGTCCGACGGAACACTGAAGCTTTCTTT
cdr3_aa: CASSEVRRNTEAFF

j_call: TRBJ1-4
d_call: NA
v_call: TRBV6-8
cdr3_length: 16
clone_size: NA
cdr3_nt: TGTGCCAGCAGTACCAGTCGCGGGCCAGGGTATGAAAAACTGTTTTTT
cdr3_aa: CASSTSRGPGYEKLFF

j_call: TRBJ1-2
d_call: NA
v_call: TRBV12-3/TRBV12-4
cdr3_length: 12
clone_size: NA
cdr3_nt: TGTGCCAGCAGTTTGCCGGAAGCCGGCTACACCTTC
cdr3_aa: CASSLPEAGYTF

j_call: TRBJ1-1
d_call: NA
v_call: TRBV12-3/TRBV12-4
cdr3_length: 14
clone_size: many
cdr3_nt: TGTGCCAGCTCCCTGGGCAGGTTCGAGGCTGAAGCTTTCTTT
cdr3_aa: CASSLGRFEAEAFF

j_call: TRBJ1-6
d_call: TRBD1
v_call: TRBV11-2
cdr3_length: 15
clone_size: NA
cdr3_nt: TGTGCCAGCAGCTCCGGACAGGGTATGGATTCACCCCTCCACTTT
cdr3_aa: CASSSGQGMDSPLHF

j_call: TRBJ2-5
d_call: NA
v_call: TRBV7-6
cdr3_length: 14
clone_size: few
cdr3_nt: TGTGCTAGCAGCTTTTTATCTGGGCGGGAGACCCAGTACTTC
cdr3_aa: CASSFLSGRETQYF

j_call: TRBJ2-1
d_call: NA
v_call: TRBV7-8
cdr3_length: 13
clone_size: NA
cdr3_nt: TGTGCCAGCAGCCCCTTGGCCCACAATGAGCAGTTCTTC
cdr3_aa: CASSPLAHNEQFF

j_call: TRBJ1-5
d_call: NA
v_call: TRBV20-1
cdr3_length: 16
clone_size: few
cdr3_nt: TGCAGTGCTAGAGTCGGCAGAGACCTTGGGGATCAGCCCCAGCATTTT
cdr3_aa: CSARVGRDLGDQPQHF

j_call: TRBJ2-7
d_call: TRBD1
v_call: TRBV7-8
cdr3_length: 16
clone_size: NA
cdr3_nt: TGTGCCAGCAGCGCCAGGGGGCGGATGACCTCCTACGAGCAGTACTTC
cdr3_aa: CASSARGRMTSYEQYF

j_call: TRBJ2-1
d_call: NA
v_call: TRBV12-5
cdr3_length: 12
clone_size: NA
cdr3_nt: TGTGCTAGTGGTCCCTCTTACAATGAGCAGCTCTTC
cdr3_aa: CASGPSYNEQLF

j_call: TRBJ1-5
d_call: NA
v_call: TRBV7-9
cdr3_length: 14
clone_size: NA
cdr3_nt: TGTGCCAGCAGCCCCGCCAGGGTACCTCAGCCCCAGCATTTT
cdr3_aa: CASSPARVPQPQHF

j_call: TRBJ2-3
d_call: NA
v_call: TRBV6-1
cdr3_length: 13
clone_size: NA
cdr3_nt: TGTGCCATCAAGAGGGGCTACACAGATACGCAGTATTTT
cdr3_aa: CAIKRGYTDTQYF